This T cell receptor beta chain was recovered during a study of T cell clonality in common variable immunodeficiency. V shed 5 bases and J shed 4 bases, with 9 bases lying between them. This CDR3 is built from 13 residues. The V gene's germline CDR1 is GTSNPN and CDR2 SVGIG (reference sequence). This table comes from immunoSEQ multiplex PCR, and its TCRdb copy is limited to in-frame clones, with some not included. Sampling found about 52,000 clones, none seen once. This clone showed up many times. The CDR3 end falls 3 residues outside the read, so it is completed with the germline J gene. The chain carries TRBV30 and TRBJ1-6; possibly TRBD1 for D (6 bases). The sequence was obtained from a person aged 18 to 75 in good health. The source material was peripheral blood mononuclear cells. This chain's CDR3 is CAWEGQYNSPLHF. CDR3 DNA, as far as it was read: TGTGCCTGGGAAGGACAGTATAATTCACCC.